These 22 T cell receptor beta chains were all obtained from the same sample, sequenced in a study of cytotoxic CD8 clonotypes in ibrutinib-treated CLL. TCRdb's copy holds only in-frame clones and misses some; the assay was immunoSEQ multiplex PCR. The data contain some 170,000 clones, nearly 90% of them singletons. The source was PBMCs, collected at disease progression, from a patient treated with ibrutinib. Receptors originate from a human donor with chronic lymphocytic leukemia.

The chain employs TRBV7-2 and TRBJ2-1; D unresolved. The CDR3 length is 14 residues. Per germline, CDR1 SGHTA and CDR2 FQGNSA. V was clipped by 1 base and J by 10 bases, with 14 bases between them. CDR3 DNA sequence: TGTGCCAGCAGCTTAGTTGGTAGCAACGTCGAGCAGTTCTTC. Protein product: CASSLVGSNVEQFF.

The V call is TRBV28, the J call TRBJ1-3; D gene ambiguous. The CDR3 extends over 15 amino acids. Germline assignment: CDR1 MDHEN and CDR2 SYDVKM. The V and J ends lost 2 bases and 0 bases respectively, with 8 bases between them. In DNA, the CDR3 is TGTGCCAGCAGTTTAGGGGTTCTCTCTGGAAACACCATATATTTT. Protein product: CASSLGVLSGNTIYF. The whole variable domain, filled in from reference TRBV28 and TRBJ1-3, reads DVKVTQSSRYLVKRTGEKVFLECVQDMDHENMFWYRQDPGLGLRLIYFSYDVKMKEKGDIPEGYSVSREKKERFSLILESASTNQTSMYLCASSLGVLSGNTIYFGEGSWLTVV.

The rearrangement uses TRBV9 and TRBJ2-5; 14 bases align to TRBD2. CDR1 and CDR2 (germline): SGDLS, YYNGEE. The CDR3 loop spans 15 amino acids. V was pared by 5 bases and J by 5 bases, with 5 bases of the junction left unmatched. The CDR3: CASRKGLAGAETQYF. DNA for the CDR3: TGTGCCAGCAGGAAGGGACTAGCGGGAGCGGAGACCCAGTACTTC.

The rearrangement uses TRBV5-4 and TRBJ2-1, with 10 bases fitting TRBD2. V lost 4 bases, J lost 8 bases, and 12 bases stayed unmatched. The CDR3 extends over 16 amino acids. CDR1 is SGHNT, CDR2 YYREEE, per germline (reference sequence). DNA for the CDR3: TGTGCCAGCAGCCTACTCGGGCTAGCGGGAGTCGATGAGCAGTTCTTC. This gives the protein CASSLLGLAGVDEQFF.

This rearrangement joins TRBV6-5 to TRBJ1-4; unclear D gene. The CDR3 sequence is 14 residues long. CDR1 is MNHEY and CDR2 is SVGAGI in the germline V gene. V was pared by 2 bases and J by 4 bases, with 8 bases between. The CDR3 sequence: CASSYRPNNEKLFF. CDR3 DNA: TGTGCCAGCAGTTACCGACCTAATAATGAAAAACTGTTTTTT.

The CDR3 bases are TGTGCCAGCAGCTTAGTACAACTAGCGGGAGACGGGGAGCAGTACTTC. This translates into CASSLVQLAGDGEQYF. The chain carries TRBV11-2 and TRBJ2-7; 11 bases match TRBD2. J was trimmed by 7 bases and V by 1 base; bases with no gene match: 9. This CDR3 spans 16 amino acids. The germline gives CDR1 SGHAT, CDR2 FQNNGV.

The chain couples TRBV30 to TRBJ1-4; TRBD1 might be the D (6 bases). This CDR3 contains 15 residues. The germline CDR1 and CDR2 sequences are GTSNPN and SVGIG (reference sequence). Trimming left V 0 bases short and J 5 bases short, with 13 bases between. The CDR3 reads CAWSVRGGGNEKLFF. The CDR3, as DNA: TGTGCCTGGAGTGTACGTGGGGGCGGGAATGAAAAACTGTTTTTT.

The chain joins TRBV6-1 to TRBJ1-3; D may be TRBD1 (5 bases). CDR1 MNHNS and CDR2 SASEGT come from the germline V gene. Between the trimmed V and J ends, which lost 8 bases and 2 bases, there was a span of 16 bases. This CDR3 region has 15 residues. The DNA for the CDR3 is TGTGCCAGCTGGGCTCCGGGGCAAACTGGAAACACCATATATTTT. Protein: CASWAPGQTGNTIYF.

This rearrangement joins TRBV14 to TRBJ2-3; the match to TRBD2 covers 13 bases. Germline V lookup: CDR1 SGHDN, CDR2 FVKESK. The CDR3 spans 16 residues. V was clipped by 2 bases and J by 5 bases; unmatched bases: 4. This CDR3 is CASSQTSGRAQDTQYF. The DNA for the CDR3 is TGTGCCAGCAGCCAAACTAGCGGGAGGGCCCAAGATACGCAGTATTTT.

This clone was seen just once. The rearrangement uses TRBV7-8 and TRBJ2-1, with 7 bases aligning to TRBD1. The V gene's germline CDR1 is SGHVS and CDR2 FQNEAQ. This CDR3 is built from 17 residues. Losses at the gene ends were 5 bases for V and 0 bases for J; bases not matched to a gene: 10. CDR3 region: CASSAPTGPSSYNEQFF. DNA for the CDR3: TGTGCCAGCAGCGCCCCGACAGGGCCGAGCTCCTACAATGAGCAGTTCTTC.

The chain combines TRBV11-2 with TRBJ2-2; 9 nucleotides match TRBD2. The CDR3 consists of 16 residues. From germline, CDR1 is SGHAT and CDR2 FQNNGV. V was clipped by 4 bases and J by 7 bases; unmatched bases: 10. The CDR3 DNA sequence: TGTGCCAGCAGCTCGACTAGCGGAAGGGCCTACGGGGAGCTGTTTTTT. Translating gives CASSSTSGRAYGELFF.

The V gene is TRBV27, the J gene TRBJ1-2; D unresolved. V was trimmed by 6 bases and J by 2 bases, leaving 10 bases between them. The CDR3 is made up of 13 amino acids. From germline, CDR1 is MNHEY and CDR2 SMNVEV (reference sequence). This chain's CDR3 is CASRRASNYGYTF. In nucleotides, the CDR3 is TGTGCCAGCAGAAGGGCCTCCAACTATGGCTACACCTTC.

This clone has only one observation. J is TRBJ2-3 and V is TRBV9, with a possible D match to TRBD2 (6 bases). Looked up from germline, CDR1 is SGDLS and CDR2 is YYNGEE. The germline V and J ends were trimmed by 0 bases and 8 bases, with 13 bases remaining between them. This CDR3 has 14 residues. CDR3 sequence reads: CASSVELPEGTQYF. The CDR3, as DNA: TGTGCCAGCAGCGTAGAACTTCCGGAGGGTACGCAGTATTTT.

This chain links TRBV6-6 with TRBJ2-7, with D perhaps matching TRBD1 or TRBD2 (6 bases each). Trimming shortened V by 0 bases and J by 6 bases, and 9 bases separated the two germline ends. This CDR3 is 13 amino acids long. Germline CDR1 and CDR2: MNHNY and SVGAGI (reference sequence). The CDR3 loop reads CASSYSRGVEQYF. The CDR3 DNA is TGTGCCAGCAGTTACTCGAGGGGGGTCGAGCAGTACTTC.

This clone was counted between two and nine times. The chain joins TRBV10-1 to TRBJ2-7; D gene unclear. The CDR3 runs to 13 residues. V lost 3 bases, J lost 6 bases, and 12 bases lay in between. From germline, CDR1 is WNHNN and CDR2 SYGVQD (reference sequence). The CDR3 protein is CASSDQVNGEQYF. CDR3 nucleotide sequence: TGCGCCAGCAGTGACCAGGTAAACGGCGAGCAGTACTTC.

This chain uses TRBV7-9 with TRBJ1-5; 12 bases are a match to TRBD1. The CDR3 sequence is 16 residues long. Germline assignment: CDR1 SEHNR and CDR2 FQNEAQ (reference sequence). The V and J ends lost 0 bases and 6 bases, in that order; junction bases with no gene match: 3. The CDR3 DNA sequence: TGTGCCAGCAGCTTAGCAGGGACAGGGGGCGTTCAGCCCCAGCATTTT. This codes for CASSLAGTGGVQPQHF. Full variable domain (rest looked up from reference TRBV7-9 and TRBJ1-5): DTGVSQNPRHKITKRGQNVTFRCDPISEHNRLYWYRQTLGQGPEFLTYFQNEAQLEKSRLLSDRFSAERPKGSFSTLEIQRTEQGDSAMYLCASSLAGTGGVQPQHFGDGTRLSIL.

CDR3: CASSLRTGGGYTF. The CDR3 DNA reads TGTGCCAGCAGCTTAAGGACAGGGGGTGGCTACACCTTC. This chain uses TRBV7-3 with TRBJ1-2; TRBD1 matches at 10 bases. After removal of 1 base from V and 7 bases from J, the junction contained 0 bases not matched to a gene. The CDR3 loop spans 13 amino acids. Germline loops: CDR1 SGHTA, CDR2 FQGTGA.

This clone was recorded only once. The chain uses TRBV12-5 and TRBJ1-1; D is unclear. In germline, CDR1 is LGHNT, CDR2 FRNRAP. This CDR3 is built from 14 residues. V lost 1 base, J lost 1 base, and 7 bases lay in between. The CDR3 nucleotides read TGTGCTAGTGGTTTGGGTGGAGGGAACACTGAAGCTTTCTTT. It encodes CASGLGGGNTEAFF.

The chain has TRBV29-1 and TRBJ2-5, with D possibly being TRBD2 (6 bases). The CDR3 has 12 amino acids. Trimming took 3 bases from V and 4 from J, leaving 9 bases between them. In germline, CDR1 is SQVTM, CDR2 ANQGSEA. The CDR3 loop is CSVEGGGETQYF. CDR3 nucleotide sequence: TGCAGCGTTGAGGGGGGTGGAGAGACCCAGTACTTC.

The CDR3 is CASSLERRTFF. Written as DNA, the CDR3 is TGTGCCAGCAGCTTAGAACGAAGAACTTTCTTT. The chain joins TRBV7-8 to TRBJ1-1; D is unresolved. Germline V lookup: CDR1 SGHVS, CDR2 FQNEAQ. The CDR3 contains 11 residues. V lost 1 base and J 12 bases, leaving 9 bases between the germline ends.

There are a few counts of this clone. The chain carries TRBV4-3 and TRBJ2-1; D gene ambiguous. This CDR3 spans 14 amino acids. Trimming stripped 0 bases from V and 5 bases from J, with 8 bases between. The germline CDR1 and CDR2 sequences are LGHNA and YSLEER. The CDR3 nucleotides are TGCGCCAGCAGCCAAGAATGGGTCAACAATGAGCAGTTCTTC. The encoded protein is CASSQEWVNNEQFF.

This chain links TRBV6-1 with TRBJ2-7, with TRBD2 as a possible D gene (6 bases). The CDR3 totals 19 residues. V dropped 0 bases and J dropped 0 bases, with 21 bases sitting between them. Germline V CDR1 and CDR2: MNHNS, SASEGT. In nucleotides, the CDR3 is TGTGCCAGCAGTGAAGCGCTTCGGGGTTGGAGGGCGAGCTCCTACGAGCAGTACTTC. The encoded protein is CASSEALRGWRASSYEQYF.